The entry that follows covers one T cell receptor beta chain sequence. A much more abundant neighbour one base away suggests this may be a read error. Amplification targeted TCR beta CDR3 regions from RNA transcripts. First-round RT-PCR with HTBI primers amplified the TCR CDR3 region. From the multiplex PCR reads, TCRdb called clonotypes with MiXCR, one entry per CDR3 protein. Seen here are fewer than 750,000 distinct CDR3 sequences, roughly 15% observed once, and the top ten hold approximately 12%. These data are taken from a study of T cells in Graves' hyperthyroidism and ophthalmopathy. Each person with ophthalmopathy scored at least 3 on the Clinical Activity Score, reached NOSPECS grade 4 or higher, and had been ill under 3 months. Clinical symptoms, serum thyroxine, TRAb, thyroid ultrasound and orbital computed tomography established diagnosis. Germline assignment: CDR1 SGHRS and CDR2 YFSETQ. The CDR3 extends over 15 amino acids. The V end was cut by 2 bases, the J end by 3 bases, with 11 bases between.

This chain joins TRBV5-1 and TRBJ2-2; D could derive from TRBD1 or TRBD2 (6 bases each). The specimen was blood. The origin of this receptor is a woman aged 45-65 years with Graves' ophthalmopathy. The CDR3 loop reads CASSFPGADTGELFF. CDR3 coding DNA: TGCGCCAGCAGCTTCCCGGGGGCGGACACCGGGGAGCTGTTTTTT.